Included here is one T cell receptor (beta chain) sequence, with context. These data belong to a study of shared clonotypes between healthy human individuals. Between the trimmed V and J ends, which lost 3 bases and 0 bases, there was a span of 17 bases. CDR3 length equals 18 residues. Germline V CDR1 and CDR2: SEHNR, FQNEAQ (reference sequence). Measured with immunoSEQ multiplex PCR; TCRdb has only the in-frame clones, and not every one. Of 500,000 to 550,000 clones listed, roughly 95% were seen once; the top ten hold around 0.066%. All donors qualified as healthy HIV-negative adults and had experienced no recent acute infections or vaccinations.

Sequencing used naive CD4+ T cells sorted from blood. Subset: CD45RA+ positively selected. This receptor was taken from a woman in her thirties in good health. This chain connects TRBV7-9 to TRBJ2-2, with D perhaps TRBD1 or TRBD2 (6 bases each). The CDR3 DNA is TGTGCCAGCAGCTTTCATCTGGGGGGCGGATCGAACACCGGGGAGCTGTTTTTT. It is translated as CASSFHLGGGSNTGELFF.